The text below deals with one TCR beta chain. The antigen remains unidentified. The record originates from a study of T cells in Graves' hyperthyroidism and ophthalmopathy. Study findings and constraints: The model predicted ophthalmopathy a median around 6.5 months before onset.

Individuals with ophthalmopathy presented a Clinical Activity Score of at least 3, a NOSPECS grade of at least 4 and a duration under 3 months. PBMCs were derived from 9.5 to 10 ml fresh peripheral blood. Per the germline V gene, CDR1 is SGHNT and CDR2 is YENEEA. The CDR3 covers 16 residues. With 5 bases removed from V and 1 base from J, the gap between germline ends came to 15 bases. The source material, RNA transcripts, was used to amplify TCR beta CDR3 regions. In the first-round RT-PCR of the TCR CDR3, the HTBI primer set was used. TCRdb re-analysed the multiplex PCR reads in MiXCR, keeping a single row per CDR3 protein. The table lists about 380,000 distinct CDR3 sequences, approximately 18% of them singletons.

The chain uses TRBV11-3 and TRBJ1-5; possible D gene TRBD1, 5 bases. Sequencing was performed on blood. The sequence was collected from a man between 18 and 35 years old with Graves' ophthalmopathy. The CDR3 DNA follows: TGTGCCAGCAGCCCTCGGGAGGGGCCGAGCAATCAGCCCCAGCATTTT. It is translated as CASSPREGPSNQPQHF.